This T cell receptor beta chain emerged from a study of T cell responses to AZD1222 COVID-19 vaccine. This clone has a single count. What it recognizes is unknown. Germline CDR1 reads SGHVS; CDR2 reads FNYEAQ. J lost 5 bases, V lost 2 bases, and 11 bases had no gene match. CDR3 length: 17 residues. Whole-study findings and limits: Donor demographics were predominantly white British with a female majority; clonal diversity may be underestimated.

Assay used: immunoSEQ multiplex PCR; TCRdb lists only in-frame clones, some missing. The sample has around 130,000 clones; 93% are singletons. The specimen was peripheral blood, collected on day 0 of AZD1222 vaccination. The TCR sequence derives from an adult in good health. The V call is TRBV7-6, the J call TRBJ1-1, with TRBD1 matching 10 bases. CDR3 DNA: TGTGCCAGCAGCTTAAAAAGGACAGGGGGAGGAGATACTGAAGCTTTCTTT. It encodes CASSLKRTGGGDTEAFF.